This T cell receptor beta chain was captured by sequencing in a study of blood T cell repertoires in COVID-19. Study in general: From T cells, B-cell-depleted T cells, or PBMCs came the material, which was cDNA or gDNA.

Original handling: Amplification of reference gene primers was used by the study to estimate nucleated cell counts. Produced via immunoSEQ multiplex PCR; TCRdb's table is partial and in-frame only. From that table come the V and J calls and clone size; the DNA was used to work out D and trimming. Among roughly 310,000 clones listed, around 90% were seen once. This clone was observed a handful of times. Between the trimmed V and J ends, which lost 6 bases and 0 bases, there was a span of 14 bases. The CDR3 loop spans 15 amino acids. Per the germline V gene, CDR1 is SGHDT and CDR2 is YYEEEE. Seattle participants joined during active infection and were tracked over time.

The chain employs TRBV5-6 and TRBJ2-3; D gene uncertain. The receptor was derived from a woman aged 25 to 39 with COVID-19, enrolled during active disease. The sequenced material came from peripheral blood. CDR3 sequence: CASTSPTLSTDTQYF. Here the CDR3 DNA reads TGTGCCAGCACATCTCCGACTCTTAGCACAGATACGCAGTATTTT.